The text below deals with one T cell receptor (beta chain). The sample originates from a study of control samples from healthy donors and cancer patients. Assay used: immunoSEQ multiplex PCR; TCRdb lists only in-frame clones, some missing. The sample has over 110,000 clones, roughly nine tenths seen once; the top ten hold about 9%. Trimming stripped 2 bases from V and 5 bases from J, with 9 bases between. The CDR3 length is 13 residues. Germline CDR1 reads MNHEY; CDR2 reads SVGAGI. The clonotype was recovered from a woman in her 30s in good health. V and J are TRBV6-5 and TRBJ1-2; no reliable D call. The sequenced sample consisted of blood. The CDR3: CASSYSGPYGYTF. The CDR3 DNA sequence: TGTGCCAGCAGTTACAGTGGCCCTTATGGCTACACCTTC.